This T cell receptor (beta chain) is drawn from a study of T cells after yellow fever vaccination. Study-wide points: A secondary response was less intense yet reached its peak sooner, at day 5 versus 15. The presence of abundant clonotypes contaminating from the bulk population was possible in FACS-sorted repertoires. Primary-vaccination clones mostly resurfaced post-booster (96% CD4, approximately 90% CD8).

About this clonotype: Its antigen remains unknown.

TCRdb fed the 5' RACE reads into MiXCR, producing one record per CDR3 protein. The sample includes 400,000 to 650,000 distinct CDR3 sequences, about a fifth of them seen just once. Sequencing used PBMCs, obtained approximately 22 days after the first yellow fever vaccination. This receptor was identified in a man aged 18 to 30 who received the YFV17D yellow fever vaccine.

In DNA, the CDR3 is TGCAGTGGCGGGCCCGCGGGGGGCCACCAAGAGACCCAGTACTTC. This gives the protein CSGGPAGGHQETQYF. The V gene is TRBV20-1, the J gene TRBJ2-5; 8 positions match TRBD2. V lost 7 bases to trimming and J lost 0 bases; unmatched junction nucleotides: 10. CDR3 length equals 15 residues. Germline CDR1 reads DFQATT; CDR2 reads SNEGSKA (reference sequence).